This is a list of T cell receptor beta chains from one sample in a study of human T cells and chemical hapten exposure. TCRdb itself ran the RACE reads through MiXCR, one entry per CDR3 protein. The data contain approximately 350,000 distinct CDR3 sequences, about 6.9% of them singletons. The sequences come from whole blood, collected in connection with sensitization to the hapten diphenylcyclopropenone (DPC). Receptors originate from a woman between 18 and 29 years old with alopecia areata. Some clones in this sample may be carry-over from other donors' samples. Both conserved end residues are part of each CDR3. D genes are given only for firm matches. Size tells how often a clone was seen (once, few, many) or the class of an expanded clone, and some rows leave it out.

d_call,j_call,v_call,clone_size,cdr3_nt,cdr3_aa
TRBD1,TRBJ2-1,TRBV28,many,TGTGCCAGCAGTTCCCCGGGACAGTTGGGGAATGAGCAGTTCTTC,CASSSPGQLGNEQFF
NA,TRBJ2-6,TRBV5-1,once,TGCGCCAGCAGCTTGGGACAGCCCGGGGCCAACGTCCTGACTTTC,CASSLGQPGANVLTF
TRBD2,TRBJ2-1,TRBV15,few,TGTGCCACCAGCAGAGATACTAGCGGGGGACGTGAGCAGTTCTTC,CATSRDTSGGREQFF
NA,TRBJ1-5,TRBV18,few,TGTGCCAGCTCGTCGGGAAGCACAAATCAGCCCCAGCATTTT,CASSSGSTNQPQHF
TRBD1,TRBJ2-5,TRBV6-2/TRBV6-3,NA,TGTGCCAGCAGTTGGGACAGCTTCCAAGAGACCCAGTACTTC,CASSWDSFQETQYF
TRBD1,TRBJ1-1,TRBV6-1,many,TGTGCCAGCAGTGGCAGAGTAACAGGGGCGGACACTGAAGCTTTCTTT,CASSGRVTGADTEAFF
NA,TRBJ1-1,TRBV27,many,TGTGCCAGCAGTTCGAATCAGGGATCGGACACTGAAGCTTTCTTT,CASSSNQGSDTEAFF
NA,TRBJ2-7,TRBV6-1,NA,TGTGCCAGCAGTGAGGCATCCTACGAGCAGTACTTC,CASSEASYEQYF
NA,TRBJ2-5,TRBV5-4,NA,TGTGCCAGCAGCCCAGAGCGGATTCAAGAGACCCAGTACTTC,CASSPERIQETQYF
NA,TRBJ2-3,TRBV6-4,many,TGTGCCAGCAGTGATAAGGGTACAGATACGCAGTATTTT,CASSDKGTDTQYF
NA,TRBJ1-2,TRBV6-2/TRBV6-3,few,TGTGCCAGCAGTAATCCCTCCGGGAAGGATCGCTATGGCTACACCTTC,CASSNPSGKDRYGYTF
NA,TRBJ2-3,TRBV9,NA,TGTGCCAGCAGCGCCTCGTCGGGGGAAACAGATACGCAGTATTTT,CASSASSGETDTQYF
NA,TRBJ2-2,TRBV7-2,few,TGTGCCAGCACCTTGCGGGGAAACACCGGGGAGCTGTTTTTT,CASTLRGNTGELFF
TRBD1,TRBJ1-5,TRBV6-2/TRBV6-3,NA,TGTGCCAGCAGTTATCCCGGACAGGGTGGTCAGCCCCAGCATTTT,CASSYPGQGGQPQHF
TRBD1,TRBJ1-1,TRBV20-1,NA,TGCAGTGCCCCTACTAGGGGGCTGGTTGGGGCTTTCTTT,CSAPTRGLVGAFF
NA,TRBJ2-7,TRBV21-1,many,TGTGCCAGCAGCCAAAAGTCGAGGGTAGAGGACCGGAGCTCCTACGAGCAGTACTTC,CASSQKSRVEDRSSYEQYF
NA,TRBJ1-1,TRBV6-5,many,TGTGCCAGCAGTAGTCCGGGGGGAGCTTTCTTT,CASSSPGGAFF
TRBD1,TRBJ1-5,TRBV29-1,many,TGCAGCGTTGCGACAGGGTCCCTCAATCAGCCCCAGCATTTT,CSVATGSLNQPQHF
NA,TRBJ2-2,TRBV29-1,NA,TGCAGCGTTGAAGTGGGCGGGGAGCTGTTTTTT,CSVEVGGELFF
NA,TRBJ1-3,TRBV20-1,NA,TGCAGTGCTAGTATTAAAGACACCTTCAACTCTGGAAACACCATATATTTT,CSASIKDTFNSGNTIYF
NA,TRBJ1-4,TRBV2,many,TGTGCCAGCAGACAACTAGACAGCAGCGGTGAAAAACTGTTTTTT,CASRQLDSSGEKLFF
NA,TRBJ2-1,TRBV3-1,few,TGTGCCAGCAGCCAAGGTTGGGGGCGGGGGAGCAACAATGAGCAGTTCTTC,CASSQGWGRGSNNEQFF
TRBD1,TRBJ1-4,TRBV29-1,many,TGCAGCGCCCTGTCCCGGGACAGTAATGAAAAACTGTTTTTT,CSALSRDSNEKLFF
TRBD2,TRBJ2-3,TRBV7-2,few,TGTGCCAGCAGCCCCTGGAGGTCTCTAGCGGGGGCGGGCACAGATACGCAGTATTTT,CASSPWRSLAGAGTDTQYF
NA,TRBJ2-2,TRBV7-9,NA,TGTGCCAGCAGCTTAAATTTCAGAGAGCTGTTTTTT,CASSLNFRELFF
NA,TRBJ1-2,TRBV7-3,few,TGTGCCAGCAGCTCCGATGGACAGAACTATGGCTACACCTTC,CASSSDGQNYGYTF
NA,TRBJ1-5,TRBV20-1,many,TGCAGTGCTAGAGAAGGGGTTGGCAATCAGCCCCAGCATTTT,CSAREGVGNQPQHF
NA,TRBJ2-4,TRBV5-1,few,TGCGCCAGCAGCCCTGGGCCGTCCCTAGCCAAAAACATTCAGTACTTC,CASSPGPSLAKNIQYF
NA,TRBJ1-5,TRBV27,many,TGTGCCAGCAGTTTAAGGGCAGGGGTGCAGCCCCAGCATTTT,CASSLRAGVQPQHF
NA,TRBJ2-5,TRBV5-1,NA,TGCGCCAGCAGCCTGATGGGGACACTCAGACAAGAGACCCAGTACTTC,CASSLMGTLRQETQYF
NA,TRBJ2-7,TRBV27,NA,TGTGCCAGCCGACGGGGAAGCTACGAGCAGTACTTC,CASRRGSYEQYF
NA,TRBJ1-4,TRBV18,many,TGTGCCAGCTCACCTAACAGGGTGAAGAATGAAAAACTGTTTTTT,CASSPNRVKNEKLFF